The source of this T cell receptor (beta chain) is a study of beta chain features in type 1 diabetes. General observations from the study: Type 1 diabetes patients showed a moderate but significant shortening of TCRB CDR3s in all four CD4+ subsets.

This clone has more than one count but fewer than ten. Its target is unknown. This CDR3 comprises 11 residues. Per the germline V gene, CDR1 is SQVTM and CDR2 is ANQGSEA. V lost 5 bases to trimming and J lost 7 bases, with 11 bases between them. Investigators reverse transcribed all isolated RNA, so they sequenced expressed TCRB transcripts. TCRdb's table, derived via immunoSEQ multiplex PCR, lists solely in-frame clones and lacks some. The table shows about 340,000 clones, with roughly 12% occurring only once. The gene calls are TRBV29-1 and TRBJ1-1, with D maybe TRBD1 (5 bases). The sequenced sample was naive CD4+ T cells from blood. This TCR was sampled from a woman aged 18-35 years with type 1 diabetes. CDR3 sequence: CSVLGRGEAFF. The CDR3 DNA is TGCAGCGTTCTGGGGCGGGGTGAAGCTTTCTTT.